The 28 T cell receptor beta chains in this list originate from one sample, sequenced in a study of shared clonotypes between healthy human individuals. Generated by immunoSEQ multiplex PCR, the TCRdb table keeps only in-frame clones and is missing some. The sample records hundreds of thousands of clones, about 91% being singletons. CD45RO-negative CD8 cells positively selected for CCR7 made up the naive population, which excluded terminally differentiated effector memory CD45RA+ cells. The sequenced material came from naive CD8+ T cells sorted from blood. These receptors came from a man aged 25-40 years in good health.

The chain uses TRBV2 and TRBJ1-5; no clear D gene. V shed 5 bases and J shed 2 bases, with 13 bases lying between them. The CDR3 covers 15 residues. CDR1 and CDR2 from the germline V gene are SNHLY and FYNNEI. The CDR3 sequence is CASSSYFGGNQPQHF. The DNA for the CDR3 is TGTGCCAGCAGTTCCTACTTCGGGGGCAATCAGCCCCAGCATTTT.

The genes are TRBV7-9 and TRBJ2-1, with D perhaps TRBD1 (6 bases). The germline V gene has CDR1 SEHNR and CDR2 FQNEAQ (reference sequence). The CDR3 is 15 residues long. V shed 5 bases and J shed 5 bases, with 16 bases lying between them. The CDR3 protein is CASSPAQGRDNEQFF. Written as DNA, the CDR3 is TGTGCCAGCAGCCCCGCCCAGGGGCGCGACAATGAGCAGTTCTTC.

This sequence joins TRBV5-1 and TRBJ2-7; D may be TRBD1 (6 bases). The CDR3 spans 12 residues. V gave up 1 base and J gave up 6 bases, with 8 bases separating them. Germline CDR1 is SGHRS and CDR2 is YFSETQ. CDR3 coding DNA: TGCGCCAGCAGCTTGACAGGGATCGAGCAGTACTTC. This encodes CASSLTGIEQYF.

The chain is built from TRBV6-9 and TRBJ2-2; no definite D call. CDR1 MNHGY and CDR2 SVAAGI come from the germline V gene. Trimming left V 10 bases short and J 7 bases short, with 13 bases between. The CDR3 extends over 12 amino acids. The CDR3 sequence is CATPEEGGELFF. The CDR3 DNA sequence: TGTGCCACCCCCGAGGAAGGCGGGGAGCTGTTTTTT.

This chain joins TRBV5-4 and TRBJ2-5, with D perhaps TRBD1 (5 bases). The CDR3 has 15 residues. Between the trimmed V and J ends, which lost 4 bases and 3 bases, there was a span of 16 bases. Per germline, CDR1 SGHNT and CDR2 YYREEE (reference sequence). CDR3 protein: CASSPDSIGEETQYF. DNA of the CDR3: TGTGCCAGCAGCCCCGACAGTATCGGCGAAGAGACCCAGTACTTC.

The J gene is TRBJ2-1, the V gene TRBV9; no firm D call. The CDR3 consists of 12 residues. Germline CDR1 reads SGDLS; CDR2 reads YYNGEE. V lost 3 bases and J 5 bases, leaving 6 bases between the germline ends. In DNA, the CDR3 is TGTGCCAGCAGCGCTTCGGACAATGAGCAGTTCTTC. Its protein is CASSASDNEQFF.

The chain carries TRBV29-1 and TRBJ2-1; tentatively, D is TRBD1 or TRBD2 (6 bases each). The CDR3 contains 15 residues. Germline V gene sequence: CDR1 SQVTM, CDR2 ANQGSEA. V shed 2 bases and J shed 4 bases, with 15 bases lying between them. The CDR3 region is CSVELIGGGYNEQFF. DNA for the CDR3: TGCAGCGTTGAATTAATCGGGGGCGGTTACAATGAGCAGTTCTTC.

The chain carries TRBV4-1 and TRBJ2-2, with D uncertain. V dropped 0 bases and J dropped 5 bases, with 7 bases sitting between them. The germline V gene encodes CDR1 MGHRA and CDR2 YSYEKL. The CDR3 is 14 amino acids. The CDR3 reads CASSQDEGTGELFF. CDR3 in DNA: TGCGCCAGCAGCCAAGATGAAGGGACCGGGGAGCTGTTTTTT.

The V gene is TRBV14, the J gene TRBJ2-1; D could derive from TRBD1 or TRBD2 (5 bases each). This CDR3 contains 17 residues. Trimming removed 3 bases from V and 7 bases from J, with 22 bases in between. Germline CDR1 SGHDN, CDR2 FVKESK. For the CDR3, the DNA is TGTGCCAGCAGCCAGGGGGTTGGGGTTTGGGCCGGAAATGAGCAGTTCTTC. Translated, it gives CASSQGVGVWAGNEQFF.

V is TRBV28 and J is TRBJ2-2; tentatively, D is TRBD1 or TRBD2 (5 bases each). CDR1 is MDHEN and CDR2 is SYDVKM in the germline V gene. The germline V and J ends were trimmed by 4 bases and 9 bases, with 15 bases remaining between them. The CDR3 is 14 residues long. The CDR3 is CASSSGPNPRELFF. The CDR3 DNA sequence: TGTGCCAGCAGTTCGGGACCAAACCCTAGGGAGCTGTTTTTT.

J is TRBJ2-3 and V is TRBV7-2; TRBD2 agrees at 16 bases. Germline CDR1 and CDR2: SGHTA and FQGNSA. This CDR3 is 19 amino acids long. V lost 3 bases to trimming and J lost 4 bases; unmatched junction nucleotides: 10. The CDR3 DNA sequence: TGTGCCAGCAGCTTCCCGGGACTAGCGGGAGGGCCGTACCCAGATACGCAGTATTTT. Translation: CASSFPGLAGGPYPDTQYF.

The V gene is TRBV7-2, the J gene TRBJ2-2; 14 bases agree with TRBD2. J gave up 7 bases and V 5 bases, and 3 bases lay outside the gene matches. The CDR3 is 15 amino acids. Germline CDR1 is SGHTA and CDR2 is FQGNSA. The CDR3, as DNA: TGTGCCAGCAGCCGACTAGCGGGAGGGAACGGGGAGCTGTTTTTT. Translating gives CASSRLAGGNGELFF.

Only one count was recorded for this clone. CDR3 DNA sequence: TGTGCCAGCTCTCGGGAGAACACAGATACGCAGTATTTT. Translating it yields CASSRENTDTQYF. The V and J genes are TRBV27 and TRBJ2-3; maybe TRBD2 (6 bases). The CDR3 has 13 residues. Per the germline V gene, CDR1 is MNHEY and CDR2 is SMNVEV (reference sequence). Trimming removed 8 bases from V and 2 bases from J, with 11 bases in between.

The chain carries TRBV11-2 and TRBJ2-3; D remains ambiguous. The CDR3 consists of 14 residues. Trimming left V 1 base short and J 2 bases short, with 7 bases between. Germline CDR1 and CDR2: SGHAT and FQNNGV. In DNA form, the CDR3 reads TGTGCCAGCAGCTTAGTGCCGGCCACAGATACGCAGTATTTT. It yields the protein CASSLVPATDTQYF.

The chain employs TRBV29-1 and TRBJ2-7; tentatively, D is TRBD2 (5 bases). The CDR3 spans 14 residues. V lost 4 bases to trimming and J lost 2 bases, with 15 bases between them. Germline V lookup: CDR1 SQVTM, CDR2 ANQGSEA. The CDR3 nucleotides are TGCAGCGTTGTCGGAGGTACTGGGACCTACGAGCAGTACTTC. This translates into CSVVGGTGTYEQYF.

The table lists this clone with a few counts. The chain uses TRBV7-9 and TRBJ1-2; D uncertain. The CDR3 length is 14 residues. Trimming pared 5 bases from V and 3 bases from J, leaving 13 bases between. Per germline, CDR1 SEHNR and CDR2 FQNEAQ (reference sequence). The CDR3 sequence is CASSQASSDYGYTF. Written as DNA, the CDR3 is TGTGCCAGCAGCCAGGCTAGCTCGGACTATGGCTACACCTTC.

In this sample, this clone turned up once. The chain links TRBV6-1 to TRBJ1-1; D uncertain. The CDR3 is 13 amino acids. Germline loops: CDR1 MNHNS, CDR2 SASEGT. The germline V and J ends were trimmed by 1 base and 1 base, with 4 bases remaining between them. CDR3 coding DNA: TGTGCCAGCAGTGAAGAGACGAACACTGAAGCTTTCTTT. This encodes CASSEETNTEAFF.

The chain combines TRBV29-1 with TRBJ2-1; 9 bases line up with TRBD2. The V gene's germline CDR1 is SQVTM and CDR2 ANQGSEA. The V and J ends lost 1 base and 5 bases, in that order; junction bases with no gene match: 6. The CDR3 is made up of 15 amino acids. CDR3 DNA: TGCAGCGTTGAAGGGGGAGCGGGAGGAGACAATGAGCAGTTCTTC. This sequence encodes CSVEGGAGGDNEQFF.

The rearrangement joins TRBV7-2 to TRBJ2-7; 9 bases align to TRBD2. CDR3 length: 15 residues. Looked up from germline, CDR1 is SGHTA and CDR2 is FQGNSA. The V and J ends lost 4 bases and 3 bases, in that order; junction bases with no gene match: 7. CDR3 nucleotides: TGTGCCAGCAGCTCCTTAGCGGGAGTAGGCTACGAGCAGTACTTC. As protein: CASSSLAGVGYEQYF.

CDR3 nucleotides: TGTGCCAGCAGTTTCCCTCACGGGACTTCGAACACCGGGGAGCTGTTTTTT. Its protein is CASSFPHGTSNTGELFF. The J gene is TRBJ2-2, the V gene TRBV27; the D gene is possibly TRBD2 (6 bases). Germline V gene sequence: CDR1 MNHEY, CDR2 SMNVEV (reference sequence). The CDR3 length is 17 residues. Trimming removed 3 bases at V and 0 bases at J, with 14 bases between.

The rearrangement links TRBV29-1 to TRBJ2-7, with 10 bases lining up with TRBD2. The germline V gene encodes CDR1 SQVTM and CDR2 ANQGSEA. V trimming: 4 bases; J trimming: 2 bases; junction bases outside the gene matches: 5. The CDR3 totals 14 residues. The CDR3 is CSVVLAGQPYEQYF. The CDR3 DNA sequence: TGCAGCGTTGTACTAGCGGGGCAACCCTACGAGCAGTACTTC.

The genes are TRBV9 and TRBJ2-5, with 8 bases that match TRBD1. V shed 6 bases, J shed 3 bases, and the junction held 16 bases outside the gene matches. Germline V gives CDR1 SGDLS, CDR2 YYNGEE. The CDR3 length is 17 residues. The CDR3 DNA follows: TGTGCCAGCACGAATTCTGGGACAGGCGGGTCCGAAGAGACCCAGTACTTC. Translating it yields CASTNSGTGGSEETQYF.

The chain couples TRBV7-9 to TRBJ2-7; the D gene is possibly TRBD2 (5 bases). The germline V gene has CDR1 SEHNR and CDR2 FQNEAQ (reference sequence). The CDR3 consists of 14 residues. Trimming shortened V by 5 bases and J by 1 base, and 12 bases separated the two germline ends. The CDR3 here is CASSPFGNSYEQYF. CDR3 sequence (DNA): TGTGCCAGCAGCCCCTTCGGGAATTCCTACGAGCAGTACTTC.

The chain links TRBV19 to TRBJ1-1; 9 nucleotides match TRBD1. The CDR3 has 14 amino acids. With 6 bases clipped from V and 8 bases from J, the junction kept 10 bases outside the gene matches. Germline values: CDR1 LNHDA, CDR2 SQIVND (reference sequence). CDR3 coding DNA: TGTGCCAGTAGAACAGGGGGCGCGTTTAGGGAAGCTTTCTTT. Its protein product is CASRTGGAFREAFF.

The chain has TRBV5-6 and TRBJ2-5; unclear D gene. The CDR3 is 18 residues long. Trimming stripped 1 base from V and 2 bases from J, with 21 bases between. Per the germline V gene, CDR1 is SGHDT and CDR2 is YYEEEE. The DNA of the CDR3 is TGTGCCAGCAGCTTGTGGCGGTCCCCCGCCCCCCATCAAGAGACCCAGTACTTC. Its protein is CASSLWRSPAPHQETQYF. The full variable domain, its missing parts supplied by reference TRBV5-6 and TRBJ2-5, is DAGVTQSPTHLIKTRGQQVTLRCSPKSGHDTVSWYQQALGQGPQFIFQYYEEEERQRGNFPDRFSGHQFPNYSSELNVNALLLGDSALYLCASSLWRSPAPHQETQYFGPGTRLLVL.

V is TRBV4-1 and J is TRBJ2-7, with 11 bases lining up with TRBD2. The CDR3 sequence is 15 residues long. CDR1 and CDR2 from the germline V gene are MGHRA and YSYEKL. After removal of 3 bases from V and 2 bases from J, the junction contained 3 bases not matched to a gene. CDR3 in amino acids: CASSQTSGDTYEQYF. The DNA for the CDR3 is TGCGCCAGCAGCCAGACTAGCGGGGATACCTACGAGCAGTACTTC.

The chain combines TRBV5-1 with TRBJ2-1; no firm D call. This CDR3 spans 16 amino acids. The V end lost 0 bases, the J end lost 0 bases, and 10 bases lay between the germline ends. The germline V gene has CDR1 SGHRS and CDR2 YFSETQ. CDR3 sequence (DNA): TGCGCCAGCAGCTTGGACGGTCCAGCCTCCTACAATGAGCAGTTCTTC. Translation: CASSLDGPASYNEQFF. Full variable domain (remainder filled in from reference TRBV5-1 and TRBJ2-1): KAGVTQTPRYLIKTRGQQVTLSCSPISGHRSVSWYQQTPGQGLQFLFEYFSETQRNKGNFPGRFSGRQFSNSRSEMNVSTLELGDSALYLCASSLDGPASYNEQFFGPGTRLTVL.

This chain uses TRBV7-2 with TRBJ2-7; 10 bases agree with TRBD2. The germline V gene encodes CDR1 SGHTA and CDR2 FQGNSA. J gave up 2 bases and V 4 bases, and 2 bases lay outside the gene matches. This CDR3 is 14 amino acids long. DNA of the CDR3: TGTGCCAGCAGCTGGACTAGCGGAACCTACGAGCAGTACTTC. This codes for CASSWTSGTYEQYF.